This record looks at one T cell receptor beta chain sequence and its context. The sample originates from a study of blood T cell repertoires in COVID-19. Study overall: Spain, Italy and the United States supplied samples that represented acute and convalescent COVID-19.

Germline V gives CDR1 MGHRA, CDR2 YSYEKL. The CDR3 has 17 amino acids. Deletions cut 4 bases from V and 0 bases from J, with 16 bases between. This table comes from immunoSEQ multiplex PCR, and its TCRdb copy is limited to in-frame clones, with some not included. The top ten hold 4.4% of the sample, which has 80,000 to 100,000 clones, 81% seen once. The receptor's source is a man aged 55 to 69 with acute or convalescent COVID-19. This sequence joins TRBV4-1 and TRBJ1-3; perhaps TRBD1 as D (6 bases). The sample taken for sequencing was peripheral blood. Here the CDR3 reads CASSPPAGAISGNTIYF. CDR3 DNA sequence: TGCGCCAGCAGCCCCCCGGCAGGGGCCATCTCTGGAAACACCATATATTTT.